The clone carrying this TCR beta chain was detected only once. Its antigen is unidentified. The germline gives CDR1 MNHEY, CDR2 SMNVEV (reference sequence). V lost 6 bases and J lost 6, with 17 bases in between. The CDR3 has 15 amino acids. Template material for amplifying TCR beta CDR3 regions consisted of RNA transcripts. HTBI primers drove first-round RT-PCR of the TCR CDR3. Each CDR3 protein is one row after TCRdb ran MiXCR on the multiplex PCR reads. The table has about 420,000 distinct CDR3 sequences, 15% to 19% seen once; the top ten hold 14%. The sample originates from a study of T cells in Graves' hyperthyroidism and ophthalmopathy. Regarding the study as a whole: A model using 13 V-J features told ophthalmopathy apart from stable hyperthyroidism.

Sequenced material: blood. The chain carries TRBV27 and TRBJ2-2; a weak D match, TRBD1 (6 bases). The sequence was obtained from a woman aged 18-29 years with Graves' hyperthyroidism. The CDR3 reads CASRLRTQGSGELFF. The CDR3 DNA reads TGTGCCAGCAGACTCAGGACACAGGGCTCCGGGGAGCTGTTTTTT.